The 25 T cell receptor beta chains reported below all come from one sample, sequenced in a study of cytomegalovirus exposure and HLA in healthy donors. PCR involved 60 Vbeta and 13 Jbeta primers. The method was immunoSEQ multiplex PCR; TCRdb's version includes in-frame clones alone and lacks a portion of them. The table lists 150,000 to 200,000 clones. Sequenced material: PBMCs. These receptors were collected from an older woman in good health and CMV-seronegative.

The CDR3: CAWKLAGSRADTQYF. CDR3 DNA sequence: TGTGCCTGGAAACTAGCGGGATCGAGGGCAGATACGCAGTATTTT. The chain joins TRBV30 to TRBJ2-3; 10 bases agree with TRBD2. The V gene end was trimmed by 4 bases and the J gene end by 4 bases; junction bases not matched to a gene: 8. Germline loops: CDR1 GTSNPN, CDR2 SVGIG (reference sequence). This CDR3 has 15 amino acids.

On this clone: Other DNA sequences of this sample code for an identical CDR3. The genes are TRBV5-1 and TRBJ2-5; perhaps TRBD2 as D (5 bases). The CDR3 extends over 13 amino acids. CDR1 SGHRS and CDR2 YFSETQ come from the germline V gene. Trimming took off 2 bases at V and 2 bases at J, with 7 bases between the two ends. CDR3 nucleotides: TGCGCCAGCAGCTTAGCGGTACAAGAGACCCAGTACTTC. Its protein is CASSLAVQETQYF. Combining the CDR3 with reference TRBV5-1 and TRBJ2-5 gives the whole variable domain KAGVTQTPRYLIKTRGQQVTLSCSPISGHRSVSWYQQTPGQGLQFLFEYFSETQRNKGNFPGRFSGRQFSNSRSEMNVSTLELGDSALYLCASSLAVQETQYFGPGTRLLVL.

The chain carries TRBV19 and TRBJ1-6; D might be TRBD1 (6 bases). This CDR3 spans 16 amino acids. Germline V gene data show CDR1 as LNHDA and CDR2 as SQIVND (reference sequence). The V end lost 6 bases, the J end lost 8 bases, and 20 bases lay between the germline ends. CDR3 in amino acids: CASRSDTGIKDSPLHF. DNA for the CDR3: TGTGCCAGTAGATCAGATACAGGGATTAAGGATTCACCCCTCCACTTT.

The chain combines TRBV5-6 with TRBJ1-4, with TRBD1 identical over 10 bases. The germline CDR1 and CDR2 sequences are SGHDT and YYEEEE. V lost 3 bases to trimming and J lost 8 bases; unmatched junction nucleotides: 10. The CDR3 is 16 amino acids. CDR3 coding DNA: TGTGCCAGCAGCTCGTACCGGGACAGGGGATACGAAAAACTGTTTTTT. Amino acids: CASSSYRDRGYEKLFF.

The chain combines TRBV27 with TRBJ1-5; D gene ambiguous. CDR1 MNHEY and CDR2 SMNVEV come from the germline V gene (reference sequence). The CDR3 has 15 residues. The V end was cut by 2 bases, the J end by 6 bases, with 14 bases between. As DNA, the CDR3 is TGTGCCAGCAGTTTAGGAGGGTACGGAATTCAGCCCCAGCATTTT. Residues: CASSLGGYGIQPQHF.

The V and J genes are TRBV9 and TRBJ2-7, with D unresolved. Germline V CDR1 and CDR2: SGDLS, YYNGEE. Trimming took 0 bases from V and 2 from J, leaving 18 bases between them. The CDR3 runs 17 residues. Here the CDR3 DNA reads TGTGCCAGCAGCGTAGAAGATAATATGGCGGAAGCCTACGAGCAGTACTTC. Its protein is CASSVEDNMAEAYEQYF.

The chain has TRBV4-1 and TRBJ2-1, with no clear D. The germline V and J ends were trimmed by 3 bases and 9 bases, with 12 bases remaining between them. Germline values: CDR1 MGHRA, CDR2 YSYEKL. The CDR3 runs 13 residues. CDR3 loop: CASSQQVFGEQFF. The CDR3 nucleotides are TGCGCCAGCAGCCAGCAAGTTTTCGGTGAGCAGTTCTTC.

The chain employs TRBV7-6 and TRBJ2-1; 10 bases are a match to TRBD2. In germline, CDR1 is SGHVS, CDR2 FNYEAQ. Trimming took 2 bases from V and 2 from J; bases not matched to a gene: 3. The CDR3 has 16 residues. This CDR3 is CASSLPSGRAYNEQFF. CDR3 DNA sequence: TGTGCCAGCAGCTTACCCAGCGGGAGGGCCTACAATGAGCAGTTCTTC.

Written as DNA, the CDR3 is TGTGCCAGCAGCTTGGGACAGGGTAGCAATCAGCCCCAGCATTTT. This encodes CASSLGQGSNQPQHF. The V and J genes are TRBV5-5 and TRBJ1-5; the match to TRBD1 covers 7 bases. Trimming removed 0 bases from V and 0 bases from J; junction bases left unmatched: 0. Germline values: CDR1 SGHKS, CDR2 YYEKEE (reference sequence). The CDR3 covers 15 residues. The full variable domain, in which reference TRBV5-5 and TRBJ1-5 provide the parts outside the CDR3, is DAGVTQSPTHLIKTRGQQVTLRCSPISGHKSVSWYQQVLGQGPQFIFQYYEKEERGRGNFPDRFSARQFPNYSSELNVNALLLGDSALYLCASSLGQGSNQPQHFGDGTRLSIL.

The chain combines TRBV5-1 with TRBJ2-5; D is undetermined. Trimming shortened V by 3 bases and J by 4 bases, and 10 bases separated the two germline ends. Germline V lookup: CDR1 SGHRS, CDR2 YFSETQ. The CDR3 loop spans 13 amino acids. The CDR3 sequence: CASSSEYAETQYF. CDR3 coding DNA: TGCGCCAGCAGCTCGGAGTACGCAGAGACCCAGTACTTC.

The V gene is TRBV7-8, the J gene TRBJ1-2; perhaps TRBD1 as D (5 bases). From germline, CDR1 is SGHVS and CDR2 FQNEAQ. The CDR3 has 15 amino acids. V was trimmed by 2 bases and J by 14 bases, leaving 24 bases between them. CDR3 protein: CASSLRGRDVRVGTF. Written as DNA, the CDR3 is TGTGCCAGCAGCTTACGGGGGAGGGACGTCCGTGTAGGGACCTTC.

The J gene is TRBJ2-2, the V gene TRBV2; D possibly corresponds to TRBD2 (5 bases). The V gene lost 9 bases and the J gene lost 1 base, with 12 bases spanning the gap. The CDR3 has 14 residues. From germline, CDR1 is SNHLY and CDR2 FYNNEI. CDR3: CASTTGKNTGELFF. Written as DNA, the CDR3 is TGTGCCAGTACCACCGGGAAGAACACCGGGGAGCTGTTTTTT.

This rearrangement joins TRBV4-1 to TRBJ2-7; 7 bases align to TRBD2. The germline CDR1 and CDR2 sequences are MGHRA and YSYEKL. Germline trimming cut 0 bases from V and 7 bases from J; bases unmatched to any gene: 9. CDR3 length: 15 amino acids. CDR3 coding DNA: TGCGCCAGCAGCCAAGAATTGCGGGGGTCCATGGAGCAGTACTTC. It encodes CASSQELRGSMEQYF.

The genes are TRBV18 and TRBJ2-3; no clear D gene. CDR3 size: 13 residues. CDR1 and CDR2 (germline): KGHSH, LQKENI. Trimming shortened V by 3 bases and J by 6 bases, and 10 bases separated the two germline ends. The CDR3 reads CASSPVLYDTQYF. The CDR3 nucleotides read TGTGCCAGCTCACCCGTACTTTACGATACGCAGTATTTT.

This sequence joins TRBV7-2 and TRBJ1-3, with D possibly TRBD1 on 5 matching bases. V was clipped by 2 bases and J by 4 bases, with 12 bases between them. The CDR3 spans 15 residues. Looked up from germline, CDR1 is SGHTA and CDR2 is FQGNSA. CDR3 region: CASSLWQGQGNTIYF. The CDR3 DNA reads as TGTGCCAGCAGCTTATGGCAGGGTCAGGGAAACACCATATATTTT. Drawing the rest from reference TRBV7-2 and TRBJ1-3, the complete variable domain is GAGVSQSPSNKVTEKGKDVELRCDPISGHTALYWYRQSLGQGLEFLIYFQGNSAPDKSGLPSDRFSAERTGGSVSTLTIQRTQQEDSAVYLCASSLWQGQGNTIYFGEGSWLTVV.

V is TRBV5-1 and J is TRBJ1-4; tentatively, D is TRBD1 (6 bases). This CDR3 contains 15 residues. Looked up from germline, CDR1 is SGHRS and CDR2 is YFSETQ. Deletions cut 3 bases from V and 1 base from J, with 10 bases between. CDR3 nucleotides: TGCGCCAGCAGCTCCCAACAGGGAACTAATGAAAAACTGTTTTTT. This sequence encodes CASSSQQGTNEKLFF.

V is TRBV5-4 and J is TRBJ2-1; perhaps TRBD2 as D (8 bases). Trimming left V 4 bases short and J 5 bases short, with 19 bases between. CDR1 and CDR2 (germline): SGHNT, YYREEE (reference sequence). The CDR3 runs 16 residues. The DNA for the CDR3 is TGTGCCAGCAGCCGGGAGGGGGCGCAGCTCAACAATGAGCAGTTCTTC. This translates into CASSREGAQLNNEQFF.

This chain joins TRBV5-5 and TRBJ2-1, with TRBD2 identical over 8 bases. The V segment lost 4 bases and the J segment 6 bases; nucleotides outside the gene matches: 6. This CDR3 has 14 residues. Germline V gives CDR1 SGHKS, CDR2 YYEKEE (reference sequence). This CDR3 is CASSPLAVANEQFF. For the CDR3, the DNA is TGTGCCAGCAGCCCACTAGCGGTTGCCAATGAGCAGTTCTTC.

The gene calls are TRBV11-2 and TRBJ2-1, with 10 positions matching TRBD2. CDR3 size: 16 residues. V dropped 4 bases and J dropped 8; count of bases not matched to a gene: 11. Germline values: CDR1 SGHAT, CDR2 FQNNGV. The CDR3 loop reads CASSCGGAGGPDEQFF. The CDR3, as DNA: TGTGCCAGCAGCTGCGGGGGAGCGGGAGGGCCGGATGAGCAGTTCTTC.

CDR3 nucleotides: TGTGCCAGCAGTTTTGCGGGAGAAGGCGAGCAGTACTTC. This encodes CASSFAGEGEQYF. The rearrangement joins TRBV6-6 to TRBJ2-7; 7 nucleotides agree with TRBD2. CDR3 length: 13 amino acids. V trimming: 4 bases; J trimming: 6 bases; junction bases outside the gene matches: 6. From germline, CDR1 is MNHNY and CDR2 SVGAGI (reference sequence).

The chain uses TRBV5-5 and TRBJ2-1; 8 bases line up with TRBD2. The germline CDR1 and CDR2 sequences are SGHKS and YYEKEE (reference sequence). The J segment lost 7 bases and the V segment lost 0 bases, leaving 6 bases of the junction unmatched. The CDR3 runs to 15 residues. CDR3 nucleotides: TGTGCCAGCAGCTTGGCCAGCGGGAGATTTAATGAGCAGTTCTTC. Its protein is CASSLASGRFNEQFF. The full variable domain, completed using reference TRBV5-5 and TRBJ2-1, is DAGVTQSPTHLIKTRGQQVTLRCSPISGHKSVSWYQQVLGQGPQFIFQYYEKEERGRGNFPDRFSARQFPNYSSELNVNALLLGDSALYLCASSLASGRFNEQFFGPGTRLTVL.

The chain uses TRBV9 and TRBJ2-3; TRBD2 matches 9 bases. Per germline, CDR1 SGDLS and CDR2 YYNGEE. The CDR3 has 15 amino acids. V trimming: 4 bases; J trimming: 2 bases; junction bases outside the gene matches: 5. CDR3 in amino acids: CASSLGLANTDTQYF. The CDR3 DNA reads as TGTGCCAGCAGCTTGGGACTAGCAAACACAGATACGCAGTATTTT.

This chain connects TRBV7-8 to TRBJ1-1, with D possibly matching TRBD1 (5 bases). V dropped 5 bases and J dropped 8 bases, with 12 bases sitting between them. Germline V CDR1 and CDR2: SGHVS, FQNEAQ. This CDR3 is 12 amino acids long. CDR3 nucleotides: TGTGCCAGCAGCGCCTACGACAGAGAAGCTTTCTTT. Amino acids: CASSAYDREAFF. The full variable domain, its missing parts supplied by reference TRBV7-8 and TRBJ1-1, is GAGVSQSPRYKVAKRGQDVALRCDPISGHVSLFWYQQALGQGPEFLTYFQNEAQLDKSGLPSDRFFAERPEGSVSTLKIQRTQQEDSAVYLCASSAYDREAFFGQGTRLTVV.

The CDR3 here is CASSLQGSSGNTIYF. CDR3 DNA sequence: TGTGCCAGCAGCTTACAGGGCAGCTCTGGAAACACCATATATTTT. The J gene is TRBJ1-3, the V gene TRBV7-9; the D gene is possibly TRBD1 (5 bases). V was trimmed by 2 bases and J by 0 bases, leaving 8 bases between them. This CDR3 region has 15 residues. Germline assignment: CDR1 SEHNR and CDR2 FQNEAQ (reference sequence).

This chain links TRBV5-1 with TRBJ2-7; 11 bases map to TRBD2. CDR3 length equals 15 residues. V trimming: 3 bases; J trimming: 2 bases; junction bases outside the gene matches: 4. Per the germline V gene, CDR1 is SGHRS and CDR2 is YFSETQ. The DNA for the CDR3 is TGCGCCAGCAGCTGGGGACTAGCGGATACCTACGAGCAGTACTTC. This translates into CASSWGLADTYEQYF.